This passage covers 8 T cell receptor beta chains from one sample sequenced in a study of cytomegalovirus exposure and HLA in healthy donors. The table came from immunoSEQ multiplex PCR; TCRdb's copy has only in-frame clones and leaves some out. The sample lists fewer than 150,000 clones, around 86% occurring once. The sequenced sample consisted of PBMCs. The receptors here all came from a man aged 18 to 29 in good health and CMV-seronegative.

The chain combines TRBV7-9 with TRBJ1-1; 7 bases are shared with TRBD1. Germline V gene lookup returns CDR1 SEHNR and CDR2 FQNEAQ (reference sequence). The CDR3 spans 14 residues. V gave up 2 bases and J gave up 5 bases; unmatched junction bases: 5. In DNA, the CDR3 is TGTGCCAGCAGCTTAATGGGACAGCCGACTGAAGCTTTCTTT. This translates into CASSLMGQPTEAFF.

This clone was found a few times. The chain links TRBV30 to TRBJ1-1, with D hard to call. This CDR3 is built from 13 residues. The V end was cut by 0 bases, the J end by 1 base, with 6 bases between. Germline V gene lookup returns CDR1 GTSNPN and CDR2 SVGIG (reference sequence). CDR3 loop: CAWSVGRNTEAFF. In DNA, the CDR3 is TGTGCCTGGAGTGTGGGCAGGAACACTGAAGCTTTCTTT. Full variable domain (remainder filled in from reference TRBV30 and TRBJ1-1): SQTIHQWPATLVQPVGSPLSLECTVEGTSNPNLYWYRQAAGRGLQLLFYSVGIGQISSEVPQNLSASRPQDRQFILSSKKLLLSDSGFYLCAWSVGRNTEAFFGQGTRLTVV.

In its sample, this clone was seen many times. The rearrangement links TRBV27 to TRBJ2-7; D might be TRBD1 (6 bases). Looked up from germline, CDR1 is MNHEY and CDR2 is SMNVEV (reference sequence). Between the trimmed V and J ends, which lost 2 bases and 3 bases, there was a span of 8 bases. The CDR3 sequence is 13 residues long. For the CDR3, the DNA is TGTGCCAGCAGTTTAGAGGGACACTACGAGCAGTACTTC. This gives the protein CASSLEGHYEQYF.

This chain links TRBV5-1 with TRBJ1-2; possibly TRBD1 for D (5 bases). CDR3 size: 13 residues. Trimming pared 2 bases from V and 3 bases from J, leaving 8 bases between. CDR1 is SGHRS, CDR2 YFSETQ, per germline. The CDR3 reads CASSLGTYYGYTF. CDR3 nucleotides: TGCGCCAGCAGCTTAGGGACTTACTATGGCTACACCTTC.

In nucleotides, the CDR3 is TGTGCCAGCAGTTCAGGGGGCAGCGGCACTGAAGCTTTCTTT. Residues: CASSSGGSGTEAFF. This chain links TRBV27 with TRBJ1-1, with 8 nucleotides matching TRBD1. Trimming cost V 4 bases and J 4 bases; bases outside gene matches: 5. Per germline, CDR1 MNHEY and CDR2 SMNVEV (reference sequence). This CDR3 has 14 amino acids.

V usage is TRBV27 and J usage is TRBJ2-5; D possibly corresponds to TRBD2 (6 bases). Per the germline V gene, CDR1 is MNHEY and CDR2 is SMNVEV (reference sequence). The CDR3 loop spans 16 amino acids. The V end was cut by 5 bases, the J end by 7 bases, with 23 bases between. Written as DNA, the CDR3 is TGTGCCAGCAGTCCTTCGCGGGGAAGGTCAGGCTTGACCCAGTACTTC. Its translation: CASSPSRGRSGLTQYF.

J is TRBJ2-3 and V is TRBV27, with 10 bases aligning to TRBD1. Germline V gene data show CDR1 as MNHEY and CDR2 as SMNVEV (reference sequence). The CDR3 contains 17 residues. V lost 7 bases and J lost 0; bases outside the gene matches: 10. The CDR3 spells CASIPTGGRTSTDTQYF. The CDR3 DNA reads TGTGCCAGCATTCCGACAGGGGGCCGGACTAGCACAGATACGCAGTATTTT.

This sequence joins TRBV30 and TRBJ1-1, with 7 bases fitting TRBD1. Per germline, CDR1 GTSNPN and CDR2 SVGIG (reference sequence). V shed 0 bases, J shed 6 bases, and the junction held 7 bases outside the gene matches. This CDR3 comprises 14 residues. This CDR3 is CAWSVTGRRAEAFF. Here the CDR3 DNA reads TGTGCCTGGAGTGTGACAGGGAGGAGGGCTGAAGCTTTCTTT.